The 21 T cell receptor beta chains presented below share a single source sample, sequenced in a study of shared clonotypes between healthy human individuals. The naive CD8 population came from CD45RO-negative cells selected for CCR7, without terminally differentiated effector memory CD45RA+ cells. The assay was immunoSEQ multiplex PCR, and TCRdb's table has in-frame clones only and misses some. Here the sample spans 2 million to 2.5 million clones, about 95% being singletons. Sequencing was done on a sample of naive CD8+ T cells sorted from blood. The source is a man aged 18 to 35 in good health.

The rearrangement uses TRBV20-1 and TRBJ2-2; D not certain. The V and J ends lost 6 bases and 5 bases respectively, with 7 bases between them. Germline V CDR1 and CDR2: DFQATT, SNEGSKA (reference sequence). The CDR3 has 11 residues. The CDR3 DNA sequence: TGCAGTGCCGTTTTTACCGGGGAGCTGTTTTTT. Amino acid sequence: CSAVFTGELFF.

Points on this clone: In the same sample, other DNA sequences code for this CDR3. The chain employs TRBV9 and TRBJ2-7, with TRBD2 as a possible D gene (6 bases). The CDR3 has 13 residues. CDR1 is SGDLS and CDR2 is YYNGEE in the germline V gene. Trimming stripped 3 bases from V and 3 bases from J, with 10 bases between. The CDR3 coding sequence is TGTGCCAGCAGCGCGGGGGTCGGCTACGAGCAGTACTTC. It yields the protein CASSAGVGYEQYF. The full variable domain, with the rest looked up from reference TRBV9 and TRBJ2-7, is DSGVTQTPKHLITATGQRVTLRCSPRSGDLSVYWYQQSLDQGLQFLIQYYNGEERAKGNILERFSAQQFPDLHSELNLSSLELGDSALYFCASSAGVGYEQYFGPGTRLTVT.

The chain is built from TRBV6-6 and TRBJ2-7; no definite D call. This CDR3 comprises 13 residues. V was clipped by 8 bases and J by 1 base, with 12 bases between them. Per germline, CDR1 MNHNY and CDR2 SVGAGI (reference sequence). CDR3 nucleotide sequence: TGTGCCAGCGTACAATCAGAGTCCTACGAGCAGTACTTC. Encoded protein: CASVQSESYEQYF.

The chain links TRBV7-9 to TRBJ1-1; D call uncertain. This CDR3 comprises 14 residues. Germline V gene data show CDR1 as SEHNR and CDR2 as FQNEAQ (reference sequence). V was clipped by 4 bases and J by 1 base, with 10 bases between them. This CDR3 reads CASSSPAGNTEAFF. For the CDR3, the DNA is TGTGCCAGCAGCTCCCCAGCAGGGAACACTGAAGCTTTCTTT.

This clone appeared a single time. The rearrangement links TRBV15 to TRBJ2-1; D remains ambiguous. V was shortened by 0 bases and J by 0 bases, with 12 bases between the two germline ends. There are 17 residues in the CDR3. The germline gives CDR1 LNHNV, CDR2 YYDKDF (reference sequence). The CDR3 protein is CATSRESIYSSYNEQFF. CDR3 coding DNA: TGTGCCACCAGCAGAGAATCGATATACAGCTCCTACAATGAGCAGTTCTTC.

This chain connects TRBV5-1 to TRBJ2-7; tentative D call: TRBD2 (5 bases). The CDR3 sequence is 16 residues long. Trimming took 4 bases from V and 2 from J, leaving 19 bases between them. The germline V gene encodes CDR1 SGHRS and CDR2 YFSETQ. The CDR3 protein is CASSPYPGPGTYEQYF. For the CDR3, the DNA is TGCGCCAGCAGCCCCTACCCAGGCCCCGGGACCTACGAGCAGTACTTC.

The chain has TRBV7-9 and TRBJ2-7; D possibly matches TRBD1 or TRBD2 (6 bases each). V was shortened by 4 bases and J by 7 bases, with 20 bases between the two germline ends. Looked up from germline, CDR1 is SEHNR and CDR2 is FQNEAQ (reference sequence). The CDR3 runs to 15 residues. This CDR3 reads CASSSPETRGEEQYF. CDR3 bases: TGTGCCAGCAGCTCCCCCGAGACTAGGGGGGAAGAGCAGTACTTC.

The genes are TRBV5-6 and TRBJ1-1; the D gene is possibly TRBD1 (6 bases). The CDR3 extends over 14 amino acids. The V end lost 3 bases, the J end lost 6 bases, and 15 bases lay between the germline ends. CDR1 is SGHDT and CDR2 is YYEEEE in the germline V gene. CDR3 DNA sequence: TGTGCCAGCAGCTACCCGTCGGGGGGCCCTGAAGCTTTCTTT. Its protein product is CASSYPSGGPEAFF. The full variable domain, completed using reference TRBV5-6 and TRBJ1-1, is DAGVTQSPTHLIKTRGQQVTLRCSPKSGHDTVSWYQQALGQGPQFIFQYYEEEERQRGNFPDRFSGHQFPNYSSELNVNALLLGDSALYLCASSYPSGGPEAFFGQGTRLTVV.

This sequence joins TRBV13 and TRBJ2-3, with D unresolved. This CDR3 region has 14 residues. V was trimmed by 2 bases and J by 4 bases, leaving 10 bases between them. From germline, CDR1 is PRHDT and CDR2 FYEKMQ (reference sequence). The CDR3, as DNA: TGTGCCAGCAGCTTAAGGCTAGTTCCAGATACGCAGTATTTT. This sequence encodes CASSLRLVPDTQYF. Looking up the rest from reference TRBV13 and TRBJ2-3 gives the full variable domain: AAGVIQSPRHLIKEKRETATLKCYPIPRHDTVYWYQQGPGQDPQFLISFYEKMQSDKGSIPDRFSAQQFSDYHSELNMSSLELGDSALYFCASSLRLVPDTQYFGPGTRLTVL.

The chain combines TRBV11-2 with TRBJ2-2; maybe TRBD2 (6 bases). The CDR3 has 16 amino acids. With 5 bases removed from V and 1 base from J, the gap between germline ends came to 14 bases. Germline V gene lookup returns CDR1 SGHAT and CDR2 FQNNGV. CDR3 amino acids: CASSHTSGVNTGELFF. The CDR3 DNA reads TGTGCCAGCAGCCACACGTCGGGGGTGAACACCGGGGAGCTGTTTTTT. The full variable domain, with the rest looked up from reference TRBV11-2 and TRBJ2-2, is EAGVAQSPRYKIIEKRQSVAFWCNPISGHATLYWYQQILGQGPKLLIQFQNNGVVDDSQLPKDRFSAERLKGVDSTLKIQPAKLEDSAVYLCASSHTSGVNTGELFFGEGSRLTVL.

The gene calls are TRBV16 and TRBJ1-4; no definite D call. The V and J ends lost 0 bases and 6 bases respectively, with 17 bases between them. This CDR3 has 17 residues. CDR1 and CDR2 (germline): KGHSY, FQNENV. The CDR3 region is CASSQSIPQADYEKLFF. CDR3 sequence (DNA): TGTGCCAGCAGCCAATCCATCCCCCAGGCCGACTATGAAAAACTGTTTTTT.

This chain connects TRBV9 to TRBJ1-6; TRBD1 aligns across 7 bases. Trimming took 6 bases from V and 12 from J; bases not matched to a gene: 15. CDR1 is SGDLS, CDR2 YYNGEE, per germline. The CDR3 spans 15 residues. CDR3 nucleotides: TGTGCCAGCAACCTCGGGACGGCCCCAGGGGGACCCCTCCACTTT. Amino acids: CASNLGTAPGGPLHF.

The chain carries TRBV13 and TRBJ2-5; TRBD2 aligns across 12 bases. The germline gives CDR1 PRHDT, CDR2 FYEKMQ (reference sequence). The CDR3 runs 16 residues. The V segment lost 4 bases and the J segment 3 bases; nucleotides outside the gene matches: 6. The CDR3: CASSSLAGGPEETQYF. CDR3 DNA: TGTGCCAGCAGCTCCCTAGCGGGGGGGCCCGAAGAGACCCAGTACTTC. The whole variable domain, remainder taken from reference TRBV13 and TRBJ2-5, is AAGVIQSPRHLIKEKRETATLKCYPIPRHDTVYWYQQGPGQDPQFLISFYEKMQSDKGSIPDRFSAQQFSDYHSELNMSSLELGDSALYFCASSSLAGGPEETQYFGPGTRLLVL.

The rearrangement joins TRBV15 to TRBJ2-1; 9 positions agree with TRBD1. V shed 3 bases and J 5 bases; nucleotides not matched to a gene: 11. The germline V gene has CDR1 LNHNV and CDR2 YYDKDF (reference sequence). This CDR3 region has 17 residues. CDR3 amino acids: CATSRGGRDRANNEQFF. CDR3 coding DNA: TGTGCCACCAGCAGGGGCGGCCGGGACAGGGCAAACAATGAGCAGTTCTTC.

With respect to this clone: The identical CDR3 is also encoded by other nucleotide sequences in the sample. The genes are TRBV27 and TRBJ1-1; a possible D gene is TRBD1 (5 bases). The CDR3 spans 15 residues. V was shortened by 3 bases and J by 1 base, with 12 bases between the two germline ends. Germline loops: CDR1 MNHEY, CDR2 SMNVEV (reference sequence). CDR3 amino acids: CASSFGGGTNTEAFF. The CDR3 nucleotides are TGTGCCAGCAGTTTTGGGGGAGGGACGAACACTGAAGCTTTCTTT.

The gene calls are TRBV5-1 and TRBJ2-7; 7 bases are shared with TRBD2. There are 15 residues in the CDR3. V shed 7 bases and J 5 bases; nucleotides not matched to a gene: 15. Germline V CDR1 and CDR2: SGHRS, YFSETQ. CDR3 in DNA: TGCGCCAGCCGAAGCGGGATAGGGATGCGCGACGAGCAGTACTTC. Residues: CASRSGIGMRDEQYF. Drawing the rest from reference TRBV5-1 and TRBJ2-7, the complete variable domain is KAGVTQTPRYLIKTRGQQVTLSCSPISGHRSVSWYQQTPGQGLQFLFEYFSETQRNKGNFPGRFSGRQFSNSRSEMNVSTLELGDSALYLCASRSGIGMRDEQYFGPGTRLTVT.

This clone occurred once. V is TRBV28 and J is TRBJ1-5; D is ambiguous. The CDR3 extends over 15 amino acids. Trimming cost V 6 bases and J 0 bases, with 12 bases left between them. CDR1 and CDR2 (germline): MDHEN, SYDVKM. The CDR3 reads CASRSLDGSNQPQHF. The CDR3, as DNA: TGTGCCAGCAGATCTCTGGACGGTAGCAATCAGCCCCAGCATTTT.

The chain joins TRBV6-6 to TRBJ2-1; D gene unclear. There are 13 residues in the CDR3. V lost 0 bases, J lost 8 bases, and 8 bases lay in between. Germline-derived CDR1 and CDR2 are MNHNY and SVGAGI (reference sequence). The CDR3 DNA is TGTGCCAGCAGTTACTCGAACTGGGATGAGCAGTTCTTC. Encoded protein: CASSYSNWDEQFF.

The V call is TRBV6-1, the J call TRBJ1-6; 10 bases are shared with TRBD1. Germline V lookup: CDR1 MNHNS, CDR2 SASEGT. CDR3 size: 18 residues. The trim removed 2 bases at V and 7 bases at J, leaving 11 bases unmatched. Here the CDR3 reads CASSEYLGQGVMNSPLHF. The CDR3 nucleotides read TGTGCCAGCAGTGAATACCTTGGACAGGGGGTGATGAATTCACCCCTCCACTTT.

V is TRBV7-3 and J is TRBJ2-7; the D call may be TRBD1 or TRBD2 (5 bases each). Trimming shortened V by 3 bases and J by 0 bases, and 18 bases separated the two germline ends. This CDR3 spans 17 amino acids. Germline V gene lookup returns CDR1 SGHTA and CDR2 FQGTGA. DNA for the CDR3: TGTGCCAGCAGCTTCCGCTTCCCTCCAGGGAGCTCCTACGAGCAGTACTTC. Protein product: CASSFRFPPGSSYEQYF.

The rearrangement links TRBV5-6 to TRBJ2-1, with 9 bases identical to TRBD1. Germline assignment: CDR1 SGHDT and CDR2 YYEEEE. J was trimmed by 2 bases and V by 5 bases; bases with no gene match: 5. The CDR3 has 15 amino acids. CDR3 region: CASSQTGGTYNEQFF. In nucleotides, the CDR3 is TGTGCCAGCAGTCAGACAGGGGGTACCTACAATGAGCAGTTCTTC. The variable domain in full, completed from reference TRBV5-6 and TRBJ2-1, reads DAGVTQSPTHLIKTRGQQVTLRCSPKSGHDTVSWYQQALGQGPQFIFQYYEEEERQRGNFPDRFSGHQFPNYSSELNVNALLLGDSALYLCASSQTGGTYNEQFFGPGTRLTVL.